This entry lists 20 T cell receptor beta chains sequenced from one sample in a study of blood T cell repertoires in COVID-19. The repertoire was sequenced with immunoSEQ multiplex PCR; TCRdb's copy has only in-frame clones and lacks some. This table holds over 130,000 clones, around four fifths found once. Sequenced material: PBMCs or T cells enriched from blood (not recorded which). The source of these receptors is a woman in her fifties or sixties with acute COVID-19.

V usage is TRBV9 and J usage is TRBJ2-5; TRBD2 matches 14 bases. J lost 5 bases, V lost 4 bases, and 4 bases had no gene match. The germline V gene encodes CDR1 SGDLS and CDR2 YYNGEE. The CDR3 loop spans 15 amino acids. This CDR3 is CASSLGLAGGETQYF. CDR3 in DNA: TGTGCCAGCAGCCTAGGACTAGCGGGAGGCGAGACCCAGTACTTC. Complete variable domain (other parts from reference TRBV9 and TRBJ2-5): DSGVTQTPKHLITATGQRVTLRCSPRSGDLSVYWYQQSLDQGLQFLIQYYNGEERAKGNILERFSAQQFPDLHSELNLSSLELGDSALYFCASSLGLAGGETQYFGPGTRLLVL.

CDR3 region: CASSQGTSTDTQYF. CDR3 coding DNA: TGCGCCAGCAGCCAAGGGACTAGCACAGATACGCAGTATTTT. The J gene is TRBJ2-3, the V gene TRBV4-1; tentatively, D is TRBD2 (5 bases). Trimming stripped 1 base from V and 0 bases from J, with 5 bases between. Germline values: CDR1 MGHRA, CDR2 YSYEKL. The CDR3 length is 14 residues.

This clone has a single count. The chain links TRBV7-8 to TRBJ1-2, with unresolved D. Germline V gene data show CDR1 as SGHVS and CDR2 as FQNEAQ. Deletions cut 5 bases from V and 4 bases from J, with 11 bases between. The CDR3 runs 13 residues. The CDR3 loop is CASSRPEFYGYTF. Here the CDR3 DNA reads TGTGCCAGCAGCCGCCCGGAGTTCTATGGCTACACCTTC.

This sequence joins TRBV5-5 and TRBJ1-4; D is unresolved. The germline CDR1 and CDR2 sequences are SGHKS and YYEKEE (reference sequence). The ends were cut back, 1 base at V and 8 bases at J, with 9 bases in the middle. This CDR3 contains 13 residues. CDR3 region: CASSLLAVEKLFF. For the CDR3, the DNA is TGTGCCAGCAGCTTGTTAGCCGTAGAAAAACTGTTTTTT.

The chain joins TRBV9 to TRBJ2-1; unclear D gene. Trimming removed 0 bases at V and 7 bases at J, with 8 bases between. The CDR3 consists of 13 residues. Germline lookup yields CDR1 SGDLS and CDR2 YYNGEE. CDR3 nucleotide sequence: TGTGCCAGCAGCGTAGGGTCCGGGAATGAGCAGTTCTTC. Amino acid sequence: CASSVGSGNEQFF.

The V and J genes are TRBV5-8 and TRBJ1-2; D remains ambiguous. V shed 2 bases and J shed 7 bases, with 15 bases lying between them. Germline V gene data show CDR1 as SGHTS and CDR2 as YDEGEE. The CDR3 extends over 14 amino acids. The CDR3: CASSFQDSGGGYTF. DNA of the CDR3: TGTGCCAGCAGCTTTCAGGATTCAGGAGGTGGCTACACCTTC.

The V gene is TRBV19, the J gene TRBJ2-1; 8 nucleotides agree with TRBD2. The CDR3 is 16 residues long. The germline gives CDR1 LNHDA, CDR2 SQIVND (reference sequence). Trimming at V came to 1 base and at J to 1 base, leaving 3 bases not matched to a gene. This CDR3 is CASSIGGTSSYNEQFF. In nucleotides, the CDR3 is TGTGCCAGTAGTATAGGGGGGACTAGTTCCTACAATGAGCAGTTCTTC.

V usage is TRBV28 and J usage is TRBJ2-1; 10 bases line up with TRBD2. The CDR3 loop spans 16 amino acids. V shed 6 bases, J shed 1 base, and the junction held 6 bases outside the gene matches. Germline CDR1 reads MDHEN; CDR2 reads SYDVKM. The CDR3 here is CASRSLAGDSYNEQFF. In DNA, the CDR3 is TGTGCCAGCAGGAGTCTAGCGGGAGATTCCTACAATGAGCAGTTCTTC.

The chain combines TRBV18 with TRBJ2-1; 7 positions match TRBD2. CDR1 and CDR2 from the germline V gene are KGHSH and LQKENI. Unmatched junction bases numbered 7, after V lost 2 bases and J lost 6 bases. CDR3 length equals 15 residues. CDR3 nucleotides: TGTGCCAGCTCACCAATCGCTAGCGGTACCAATGAGCAGTTCTTC. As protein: CASSPIASGTNEQFF.

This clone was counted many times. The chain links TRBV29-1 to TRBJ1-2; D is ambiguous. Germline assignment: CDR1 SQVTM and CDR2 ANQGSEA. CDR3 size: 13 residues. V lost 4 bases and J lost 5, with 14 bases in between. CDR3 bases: TGCAGCGTTGGGGTGGAAGTCGGGTATGGCTACACCTTC. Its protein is CSVGVEVGYGYTF.

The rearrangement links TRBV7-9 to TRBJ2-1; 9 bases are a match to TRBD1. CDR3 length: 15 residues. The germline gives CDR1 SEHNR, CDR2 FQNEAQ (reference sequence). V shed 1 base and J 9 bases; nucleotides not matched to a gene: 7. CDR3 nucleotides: TGTGCCAGCAGCTTAGGGGGACAGGGCGGCGGTGAGCAGTTCTTC. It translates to CASSLGGQGGGEQFF.

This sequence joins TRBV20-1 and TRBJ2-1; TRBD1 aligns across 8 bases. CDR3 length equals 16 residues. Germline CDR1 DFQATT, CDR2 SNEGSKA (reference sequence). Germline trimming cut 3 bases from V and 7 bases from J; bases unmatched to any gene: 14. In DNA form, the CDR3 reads TGCAGTGCTAGTACCGGGACAGGCTCCTTTTGGAATGAGCAGTTCTTC. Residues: CSASTGTGSFWNEQFF.

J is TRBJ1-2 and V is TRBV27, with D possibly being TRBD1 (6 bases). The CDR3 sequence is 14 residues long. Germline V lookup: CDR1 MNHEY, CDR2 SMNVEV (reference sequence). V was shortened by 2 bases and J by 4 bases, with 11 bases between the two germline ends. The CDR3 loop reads CASSLGGEGYGYTF. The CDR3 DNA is TGTGCCAGCAGTTTAGGGGGCGAGGGCTATGGCTACACCTTC.

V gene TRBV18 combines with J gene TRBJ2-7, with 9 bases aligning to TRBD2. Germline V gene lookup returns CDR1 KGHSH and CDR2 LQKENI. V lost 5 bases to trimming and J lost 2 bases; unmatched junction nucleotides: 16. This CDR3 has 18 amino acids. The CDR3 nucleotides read TGTGCCAGCTCATCTCGGCCAGCTAGCGGGACGAGCACCTACGAGCAGTACTTC. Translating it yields CASSSRPASGTSTYEQYF.

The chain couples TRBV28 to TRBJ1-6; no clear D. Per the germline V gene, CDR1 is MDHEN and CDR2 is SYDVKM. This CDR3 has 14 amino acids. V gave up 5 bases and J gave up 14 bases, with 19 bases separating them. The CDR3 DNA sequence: TGTGCCAGCAGTCCATACACGGACGGGAAGTCCCTCCACTTT. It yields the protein CASSPYTDGKSLHF.

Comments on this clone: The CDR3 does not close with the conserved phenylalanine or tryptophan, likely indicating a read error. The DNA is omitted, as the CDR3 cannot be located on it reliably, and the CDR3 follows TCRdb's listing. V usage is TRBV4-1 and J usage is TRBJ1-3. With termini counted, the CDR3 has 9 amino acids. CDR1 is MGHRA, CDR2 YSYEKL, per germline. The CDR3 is CASLGVIAA.

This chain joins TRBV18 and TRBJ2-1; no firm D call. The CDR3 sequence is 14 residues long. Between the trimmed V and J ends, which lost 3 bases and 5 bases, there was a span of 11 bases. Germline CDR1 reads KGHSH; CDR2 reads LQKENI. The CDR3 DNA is TGTGCCAGCTCACCGGCGACAACCAACAATGAGCAGTTCTTC. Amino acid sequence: CASSPATTNNEQFF.

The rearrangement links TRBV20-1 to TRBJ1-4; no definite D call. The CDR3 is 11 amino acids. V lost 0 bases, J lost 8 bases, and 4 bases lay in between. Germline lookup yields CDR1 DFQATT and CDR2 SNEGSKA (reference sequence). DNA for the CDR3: TGCAGTGCTAGAGATCAGGAAAAACTGTTTTTT. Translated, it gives CSARDQEKLFF.

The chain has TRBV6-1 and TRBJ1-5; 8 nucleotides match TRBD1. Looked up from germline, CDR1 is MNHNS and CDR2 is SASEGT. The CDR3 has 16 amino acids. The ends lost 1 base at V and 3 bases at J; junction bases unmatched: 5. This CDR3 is CASSEGTGIYNQPQHF. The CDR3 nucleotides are TGTGCCAGCAGTGAAGGGACAGGGATTTACAATCAGCCCCAGCATTTT.

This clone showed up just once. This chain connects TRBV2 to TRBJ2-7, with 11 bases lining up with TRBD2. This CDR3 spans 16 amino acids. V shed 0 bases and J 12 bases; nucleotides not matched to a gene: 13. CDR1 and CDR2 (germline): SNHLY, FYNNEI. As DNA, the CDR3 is TGTGCCAGCAGTGAAGCTACTAGCGGGAGCACCTCCGGGGGGTACTTC. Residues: CASSEATSGSTSGGYF.